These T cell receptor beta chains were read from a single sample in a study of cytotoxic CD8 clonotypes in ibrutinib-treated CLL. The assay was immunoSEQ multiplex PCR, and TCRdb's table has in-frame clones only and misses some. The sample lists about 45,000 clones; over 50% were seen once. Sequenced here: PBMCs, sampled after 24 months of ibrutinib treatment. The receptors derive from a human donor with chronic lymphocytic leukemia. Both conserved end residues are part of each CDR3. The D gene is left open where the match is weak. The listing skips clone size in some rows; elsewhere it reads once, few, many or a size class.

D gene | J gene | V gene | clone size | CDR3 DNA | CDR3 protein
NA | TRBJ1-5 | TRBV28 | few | TGTGCCAGCAGTCCAACGGGTGGTGTGAATCAGCCCCAGCATTTT | CASSPTGGVNQPQHF
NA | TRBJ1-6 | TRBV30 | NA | TGTGCCTGGAGTTCTGACGGCAATTCACCCCTCCACTTT | CAWSSDGNSPLHF
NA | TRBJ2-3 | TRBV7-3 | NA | TGTGCCAGCAGCCATCCCACAAACAAGGGTTCTAGCACAGATACGCAGTATTTT | CASSHPTNKGSSTDTQYF
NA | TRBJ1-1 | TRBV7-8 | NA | TGTGCCAGCAGCTTAGGAACTGAAGCTTTCTTT | CASSLGTEAFF
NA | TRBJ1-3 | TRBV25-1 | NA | TGTGCCAGCAGTGGATCGGACGGCCTTGGAAACACCATATATTTT | CASSGSDGLGNTIYF
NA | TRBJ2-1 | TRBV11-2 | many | TGTGCCAGCAGCTTAAACGGGGGCCAGTTCAATGAGCAGTTCTTC | CASSLNGGQFNEQFF
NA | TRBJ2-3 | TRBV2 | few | TGTGCCAGCAGTGAGTTCGGCTTACCGGATACGCAGTATTTT | CASSEFGLPDTQYF
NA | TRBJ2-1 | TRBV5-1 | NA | TGCGCCAGCAGCACTGGATCCTACAATGAGCAGTTCTTC | CASSTGSYNEQFF
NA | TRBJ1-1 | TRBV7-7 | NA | TGTGCTAGCAGCTCCACGGTGAACACTGAAGCTTTCTTT | CASSSTVNTEAFF
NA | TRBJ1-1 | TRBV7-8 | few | TGTGCCAGCAGCCGAGGTGCGAACACTGAAGCTTTCTTT | CASSRGANTEAFF
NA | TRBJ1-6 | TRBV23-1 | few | TGCGCCAGCACCTCATTGGGGAAATGGCATAATTCACCCCTCCACTTT | CASTSLGKWHNSPLHF
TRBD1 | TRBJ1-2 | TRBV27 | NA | TGTGCCAGCAGGCCTCCGGGACAGCTGGCCGGCTACACCTTC | CASRPPGQLAGYTF
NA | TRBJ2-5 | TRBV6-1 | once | TGTGCCAGCAGGAGGGAAGAGACCCAGTACTTC | CASRREETQYF
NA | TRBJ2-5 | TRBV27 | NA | TGTGCCAGCAGTCTTCAGAAACAAGAGACCCAGTACTTC | CASSLQKQETQYF
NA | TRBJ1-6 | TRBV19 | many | TGTGCCAGTAGACGTTCGAGCTCCTATAATTCACCCCTCCACTTT | CASRRSSSYNSPLHF
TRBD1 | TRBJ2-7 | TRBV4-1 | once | TGCGCCAGCAGCCAAGATCTCATTCGGGGACAGCTATCGTACGAGCAGTACTTC | CASSQDLIRGQLSYEQYF
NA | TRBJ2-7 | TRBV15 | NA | TGTGCCACCAGCAGAGGCTACTACGAGCAGTACTTC | CATSRGYYEQYF
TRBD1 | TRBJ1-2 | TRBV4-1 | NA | TGCGCCAGCAGCCAAGGCCGGGACAGGGGGGCTTCTAACTATGGCTACACCTTC | CASSQGRDRGASNYGYTF
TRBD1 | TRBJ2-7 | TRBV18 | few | TGTGCCAGCTCACCACTAGACGGGACAGGGTCCTACGAGCAGTACTTC | CASSPLDGTGSYEQYF
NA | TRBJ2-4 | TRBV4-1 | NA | TGCGCCAGCAGCCAAGTGGCAGGGAGGAAAAACATTCAGTACTTC | CASSQVAGRKNIQYF
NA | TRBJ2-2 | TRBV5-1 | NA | TGCGCCAGCAGCCCTAGCTTGGGGAGCCCGCGGGGGGAGCTGTTTTTT | CASSPSLGSPRGELFF
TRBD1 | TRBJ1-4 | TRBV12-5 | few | TGTGCTAGTGGTCCGGACAGGACCCGCGGTGAAAAACTGTTTTTT | CASGPDRTRGEKLFF
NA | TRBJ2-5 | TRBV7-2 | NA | TGTGCCAGCAGCCCAGGACAGATCCAAGAGACCCAGTACTTC | CASSPGQIQETQYF
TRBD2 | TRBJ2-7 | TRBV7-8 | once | TGTGCCAGCAGCTTATTGGCTAGCGGGAGAGACGAGCAGTACTTC | CASSLLASGRDEQYF
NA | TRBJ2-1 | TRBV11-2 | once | TGTGCCAGCAGCTTACCCCCCGGCGCTGAGCAGTTCTTC | CASSLPPGAEQFF
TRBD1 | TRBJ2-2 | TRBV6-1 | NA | TGTGCCAGCAGTGAAGGGACAGGTTACACCGGGGAGCTGTTTTTT | CASSEGTGYTGELFF
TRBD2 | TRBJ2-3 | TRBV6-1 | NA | TGTGCCAGCAGTAACCGGGGGGAGTTCACAGATACGCAGTATTTT | CASSNRGEFTDTQYF
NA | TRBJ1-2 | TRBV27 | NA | TGTGCCAGTGCGACAGCTCCTAACTATGGCTACACCTTC | CASATAPNYGYTF
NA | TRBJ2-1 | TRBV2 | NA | TGTGCCAGCGAGCGGGTAGCGGCGAGGAATGAGCAGTTCTTC | CASERVAARNEQFF
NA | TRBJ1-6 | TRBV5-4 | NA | TGTGCCAGCAGCTTGGGCCCGGGGGATTCACCCCTCCACTTT | CASSLGPGDSPLHF
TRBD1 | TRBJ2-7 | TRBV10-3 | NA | TGTGCCATCAGTGAGTCGACAGGGGGTCACGAGCAGTACTTC | CAISESTGGHEQYF
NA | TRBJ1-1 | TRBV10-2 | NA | TGCGCCACCGTCATGAACACTGAAGCTTTCTTT | CATVMNTEAFF
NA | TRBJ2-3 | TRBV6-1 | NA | TGTGCCACCCGGGACAGCACAGATACGCAGTATTTT | CATRDSTDTQYF
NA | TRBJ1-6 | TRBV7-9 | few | TGTGCCAGCAGCTTAGCGGGTACCCGGATTAGGTCACCCCTCCACTTT | CASSLAGTRIRSPLHF
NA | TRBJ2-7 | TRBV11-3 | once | TGTGCCAGCAGCTTAGACTTCGCGGGCGAGCAGTACTTC | CASSLDFAGEQYF
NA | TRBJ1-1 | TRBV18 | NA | TGTGCCAGCTCCCATACGGGAGGGCAGGGGAACACTGAAGCTTTCTTT | CASSHTGGQGNTEAFF
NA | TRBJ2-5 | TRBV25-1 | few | TGTGCCAGCAGTGAAGCAGGGACAGAGACCCAGTACTTC | CASSEAGTETQYF
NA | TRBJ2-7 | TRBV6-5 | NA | TGTGCCAGCAGTTACTCTGGAAACCACGAGCAGTACTTC | CASSYSGNHEQYF
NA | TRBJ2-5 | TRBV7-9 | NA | TGTGCCAGCAGCTTGAGGACAGTGCAAGAGACCCAGTACTTC | CASSLRTVQETQYF
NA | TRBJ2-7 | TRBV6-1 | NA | TGTGCCAGCAAGCCCGGGAACTACGAGCAGTACTTC | CASKPGNYEQYF